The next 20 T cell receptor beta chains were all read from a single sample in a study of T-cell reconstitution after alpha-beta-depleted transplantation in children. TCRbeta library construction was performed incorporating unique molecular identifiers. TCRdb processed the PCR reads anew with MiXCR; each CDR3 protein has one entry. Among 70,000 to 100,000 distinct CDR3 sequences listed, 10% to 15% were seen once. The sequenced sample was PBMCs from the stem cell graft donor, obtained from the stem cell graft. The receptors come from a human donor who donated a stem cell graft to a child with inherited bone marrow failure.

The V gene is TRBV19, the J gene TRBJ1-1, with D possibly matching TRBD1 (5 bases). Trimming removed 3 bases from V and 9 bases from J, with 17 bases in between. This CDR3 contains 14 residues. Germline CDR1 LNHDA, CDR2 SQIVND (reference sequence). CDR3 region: CASSILLGQTQAFF. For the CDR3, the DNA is TGTGCCAGTAGTATCCTCCTGGGGCAGACACAAGCTTTCTTT.

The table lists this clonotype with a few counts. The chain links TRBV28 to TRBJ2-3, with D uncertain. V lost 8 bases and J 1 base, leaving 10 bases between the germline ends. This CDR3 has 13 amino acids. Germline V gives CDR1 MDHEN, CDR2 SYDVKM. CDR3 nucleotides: TGTGCCAGCTTCGTCGGAGGCACAGATACGCAGTATTTT. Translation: CASFVGGTDTQYF.

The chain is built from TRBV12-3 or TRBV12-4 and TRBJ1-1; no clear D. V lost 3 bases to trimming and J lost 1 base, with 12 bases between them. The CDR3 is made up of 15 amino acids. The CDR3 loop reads CASSFTPSRNTEAFF. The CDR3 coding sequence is TGTGCCAGCAGTTTCACCCCCAGTCGGAACACTGAAGCTTTCTTT.

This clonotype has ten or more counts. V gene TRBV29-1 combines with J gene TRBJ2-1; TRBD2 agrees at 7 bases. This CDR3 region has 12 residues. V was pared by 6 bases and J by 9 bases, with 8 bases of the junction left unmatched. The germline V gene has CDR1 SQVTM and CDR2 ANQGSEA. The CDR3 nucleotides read TGCAGCGTGGCAGGACCTAGCGGTGAGCAGTTCTTC. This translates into CSVAGPSGEQFF.

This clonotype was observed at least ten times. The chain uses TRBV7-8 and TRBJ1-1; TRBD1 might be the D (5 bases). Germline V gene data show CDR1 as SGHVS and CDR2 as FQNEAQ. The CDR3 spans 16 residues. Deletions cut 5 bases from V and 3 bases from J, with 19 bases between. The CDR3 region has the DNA TGTGCCAGCAGCGTTAGACAGTTGAGTGCCTACACTGAAGCTTTCTTT. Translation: CASSVRQLSAYTEAFF.

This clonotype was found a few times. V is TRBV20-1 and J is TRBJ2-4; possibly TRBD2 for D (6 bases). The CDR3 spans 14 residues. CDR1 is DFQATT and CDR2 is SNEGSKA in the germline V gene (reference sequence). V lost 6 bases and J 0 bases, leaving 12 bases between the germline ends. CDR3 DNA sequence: TGCAGTGCCCGGGACTTTCTAGCCAAAAACATTCAGTACTTC. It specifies CSARDFLAKNIQYF.

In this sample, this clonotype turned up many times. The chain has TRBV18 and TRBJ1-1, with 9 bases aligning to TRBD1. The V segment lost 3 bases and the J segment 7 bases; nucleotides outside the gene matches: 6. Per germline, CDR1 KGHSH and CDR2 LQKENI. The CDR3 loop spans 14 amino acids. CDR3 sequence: CASSPRTGENEAFF. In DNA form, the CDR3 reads TGTGCCAGCTCACCCAGGACAGGGGAGAATGAAGCTTTCTTT.

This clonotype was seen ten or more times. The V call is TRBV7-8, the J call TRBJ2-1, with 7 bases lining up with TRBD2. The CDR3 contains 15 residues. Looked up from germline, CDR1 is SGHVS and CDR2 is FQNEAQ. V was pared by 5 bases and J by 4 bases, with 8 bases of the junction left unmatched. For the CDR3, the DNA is TGTGCCAGCAGCCGGCGGGACTACCAGTACAATGAGCAGTTCTTC. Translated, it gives CASSRRDYQYNEQFF.

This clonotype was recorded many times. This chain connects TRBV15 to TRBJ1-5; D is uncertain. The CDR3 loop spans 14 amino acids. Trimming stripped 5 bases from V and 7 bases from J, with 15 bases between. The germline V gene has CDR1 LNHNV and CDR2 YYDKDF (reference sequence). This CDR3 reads CATSYGRGYQPQHF. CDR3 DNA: TGTGCCACCAGCTACGGGAGAGGGTACCAGCCCCAGCATTTT.

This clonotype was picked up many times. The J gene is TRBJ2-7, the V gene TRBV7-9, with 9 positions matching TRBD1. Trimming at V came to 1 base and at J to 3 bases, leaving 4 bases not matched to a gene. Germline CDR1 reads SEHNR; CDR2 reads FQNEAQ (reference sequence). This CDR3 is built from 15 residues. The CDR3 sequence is CASSLGPGQGYEQYF. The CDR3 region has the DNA TGTGCCAGCAGCTTAGGTCCGGGACAGGGCTACGAGCAGTACTTC.

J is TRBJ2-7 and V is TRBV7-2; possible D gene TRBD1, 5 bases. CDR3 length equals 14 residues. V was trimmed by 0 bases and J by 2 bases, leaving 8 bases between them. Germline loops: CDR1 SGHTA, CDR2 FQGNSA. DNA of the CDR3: TGTGCCAGCAGCTTAGCGACAGCTACCTACGAGCAGTACTTC. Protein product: CASSLATATYEQYF.

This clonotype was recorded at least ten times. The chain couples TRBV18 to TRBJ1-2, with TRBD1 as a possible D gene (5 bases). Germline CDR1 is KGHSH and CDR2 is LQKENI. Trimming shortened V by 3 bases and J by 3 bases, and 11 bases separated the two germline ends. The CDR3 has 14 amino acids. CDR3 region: CASSPTDEDYGYTF. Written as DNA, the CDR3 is TGTGCCAGCTCACCGACAGACGAAGACTATGGCTACACCTTC.

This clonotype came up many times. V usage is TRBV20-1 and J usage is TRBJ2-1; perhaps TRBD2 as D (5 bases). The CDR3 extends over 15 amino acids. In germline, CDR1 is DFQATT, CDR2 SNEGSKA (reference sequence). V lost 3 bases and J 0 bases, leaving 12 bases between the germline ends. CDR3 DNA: TGCAGTGCTAGTCGAGGGCCCGGCTCCTACAATGAGCAGTTCTTC. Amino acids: CSASRGPGSYNEQFF.

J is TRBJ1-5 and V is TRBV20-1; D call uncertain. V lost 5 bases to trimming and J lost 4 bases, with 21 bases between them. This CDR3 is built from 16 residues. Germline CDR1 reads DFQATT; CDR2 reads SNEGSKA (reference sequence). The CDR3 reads CSAAKLNRRENQPQHF. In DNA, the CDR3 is TGCAGTGCTGCCAAGCTGAATAGACGGGAAAATCAGCCCCAGCATTTT.

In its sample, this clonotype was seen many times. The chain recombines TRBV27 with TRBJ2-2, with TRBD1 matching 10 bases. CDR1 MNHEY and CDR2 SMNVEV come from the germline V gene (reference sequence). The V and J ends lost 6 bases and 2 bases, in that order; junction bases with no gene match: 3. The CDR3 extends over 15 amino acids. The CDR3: CASRRTGGNTGELFF. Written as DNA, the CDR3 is TGTGCCAGCAGAAGGACAGGGGGTAACACCGGGGAGCTGTTTTTT.

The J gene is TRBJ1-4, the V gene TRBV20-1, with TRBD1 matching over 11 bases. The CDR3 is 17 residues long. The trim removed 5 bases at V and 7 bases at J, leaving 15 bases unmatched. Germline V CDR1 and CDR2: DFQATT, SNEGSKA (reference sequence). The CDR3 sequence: CSALRTLGQGASEKLFF. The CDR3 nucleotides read TGCAGTGCTTTGCGAACCCTCGGACAGGGGGCCAGTGAAAAACTGTTTTTT.

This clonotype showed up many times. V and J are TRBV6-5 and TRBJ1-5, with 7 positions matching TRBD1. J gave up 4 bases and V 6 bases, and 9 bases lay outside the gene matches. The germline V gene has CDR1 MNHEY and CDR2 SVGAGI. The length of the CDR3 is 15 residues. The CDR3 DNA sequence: TGTGCCAGCAGACCTCGGACAGGCTTTAATCAGCCCCAGCATTTT. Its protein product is CASRPRTGFNQPQHF.

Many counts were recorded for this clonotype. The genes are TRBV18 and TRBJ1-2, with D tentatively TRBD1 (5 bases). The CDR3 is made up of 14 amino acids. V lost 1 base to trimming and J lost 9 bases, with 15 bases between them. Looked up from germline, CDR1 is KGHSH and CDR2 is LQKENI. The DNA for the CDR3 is TGTGCCAGCTCACCACTGCTAGGACATGAAAGCTACACCTTC. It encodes CASSPLLGHESYTF. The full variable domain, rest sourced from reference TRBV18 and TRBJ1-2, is NAGVMQNPRHLVRRRGQEARLRCSPMKGHSHVYWYRQLPEEGLKFMVYLQKENIIDESGMPKERFSAEFPKEGPSILRIQQVVRGDSAAYFCASSPLLGHESYTFGSGTRLTVV.

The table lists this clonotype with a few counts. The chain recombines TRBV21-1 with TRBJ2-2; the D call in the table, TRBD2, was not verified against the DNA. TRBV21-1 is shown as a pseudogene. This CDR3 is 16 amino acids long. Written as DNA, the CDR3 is TGTGCCAGCAGCCCACAGGCACGGAGGGACACCGGGGAGCTGTTTTTT. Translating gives CASSPQARRDTGELFF.

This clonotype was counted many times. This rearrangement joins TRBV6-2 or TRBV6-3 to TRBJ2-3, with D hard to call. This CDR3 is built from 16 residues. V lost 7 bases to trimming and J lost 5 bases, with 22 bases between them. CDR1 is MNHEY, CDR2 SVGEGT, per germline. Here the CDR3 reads CASKARASIFGDTQYF. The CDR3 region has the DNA TGTGCCAGCAAGGCTCGGGCCTCTATATTTGGAGATACGCAGTATTTT.